This T cell receptor (beta chain) was recorded in a study of cytomegalovirus exposure and HLA in healthy donors. Germline V gene data show CDR1 as SGHRS and CDR2 as YFSETQ. The CDR3 covers 15 residues. V dropped 4 bases and J dropped 3; count of bases not matched to a gene: 8. General study results and limits: A later analysis by the authors found several of the most significant clusters apparently linked to common viral pathogens. Solely CMV serostatus was available to characterize immune exposure.

13 Jbeta primers and 60 Vbeta primers were used for the PCR. Profiling relied on immunoSEQ multiplex PCR, and the TCRdb table lists in-frame clones only, not all of them. The top ten clones hold 3.1% of a sample with around 130,000 clones, around 70% of them seen once. Points on this clone: As yet, its antigen is unknown.

This chain connects TRBV5-1 to TRBJ1-1; 8 nucleotides align to TRBD1. This receptor was obtained from a man aged 25 to 40 in good health and CMV-seronegative. The sequenced sample was PBMCs. DNA for the CDR3: TGCGCCAGCAGCGCCTTACAGGGGGTCGACACTGAAGCTTTCTTT. As protein: CASSALQGVDTEAFF.